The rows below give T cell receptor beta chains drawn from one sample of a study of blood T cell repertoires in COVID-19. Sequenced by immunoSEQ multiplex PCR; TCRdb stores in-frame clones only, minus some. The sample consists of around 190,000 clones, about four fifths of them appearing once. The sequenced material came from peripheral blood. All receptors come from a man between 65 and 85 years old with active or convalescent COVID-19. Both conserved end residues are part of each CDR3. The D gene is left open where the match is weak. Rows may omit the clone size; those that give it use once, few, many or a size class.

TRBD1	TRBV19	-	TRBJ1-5	CASSITGGPDQPQHF	TGTGCCAGTAGCATTACAGGGGGTCCCGATCAGCCCCAGCATTTT
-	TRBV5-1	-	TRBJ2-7	CASSLQGTLDEQYF	TGCGCCAGCAGCTTGCAGGGAACTCTGGACGAGCAGTACTTC
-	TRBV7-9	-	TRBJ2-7	CASSASGYEQYF	TGTGCCAGCAGCGCATCAGGCTACGAGCAGTACTTC
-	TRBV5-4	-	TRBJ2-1	CASTFLGGVSYNEQFF	TGTGCCAGCACCTTCCTTGGCGGGGTCTCCTACAATGAGCAGTTCTTC
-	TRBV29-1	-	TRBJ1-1	CSASAGANTEAFF	TGCAGCGCCTCGGCCGGAGCCAACACTGAAGCTTTCTTT
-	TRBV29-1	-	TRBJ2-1	CSVEDRQEMNEQFF	TGCAGCGTTGAAGATCGTCAAGAGATGAATGAGCAGTTCTTC
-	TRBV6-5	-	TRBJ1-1	CASTMTFEAFF	TGTGCCAGCACCATGACTTTTGAAGCTTTCTTT
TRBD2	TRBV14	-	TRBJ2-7	CASSLSGSLGEQYF	TGTGCCAGCAGTCTTAGCGGGAGTTTGGGTGAGCAGTACTTC
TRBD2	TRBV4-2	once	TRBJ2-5	CASSAALGGGITRETQYF	TGTGCCAGCAGCGCAGCCCTTGGCGGGGGGATCACGAGGGAGACCCAGTACTTC
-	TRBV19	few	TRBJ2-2	CASSRGEPANTGELFF	TGTGCCAGTAGTAGGGGAGAGCCCGCGAACACCGGGGAGCTGTTTTTT
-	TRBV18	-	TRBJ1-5	CASDPPLDVAEGNQPQHF	TGTGCCAGCGACCCGCCCCTTGACGTGGCCGAGGGCAATCAGCCCCAGCATTTT
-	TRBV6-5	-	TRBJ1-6	CASSPYISYNSPLHF	TGTGCCAGCAGCCCCTATATATCCTATAATTCACCCCTCCACTTT
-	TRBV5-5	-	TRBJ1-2	CASSLETAIFTGYTF	TGTGCCAGCAGCTTGGAGACAGCCATCTTTACTGGCTACACCTTC
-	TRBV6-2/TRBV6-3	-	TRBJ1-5	CASSYSTRGAGDQPQHF	TGTGCCAGCAGTTACTCGACCCGCGGGGCGGGGGATCAGCCCCAGCATTTT
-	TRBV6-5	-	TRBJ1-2	CASRPPGGSNYGYTF	TGTGCCAGCAGACCACCTGGGGGCTCCAACTATGGCTACACCTTC